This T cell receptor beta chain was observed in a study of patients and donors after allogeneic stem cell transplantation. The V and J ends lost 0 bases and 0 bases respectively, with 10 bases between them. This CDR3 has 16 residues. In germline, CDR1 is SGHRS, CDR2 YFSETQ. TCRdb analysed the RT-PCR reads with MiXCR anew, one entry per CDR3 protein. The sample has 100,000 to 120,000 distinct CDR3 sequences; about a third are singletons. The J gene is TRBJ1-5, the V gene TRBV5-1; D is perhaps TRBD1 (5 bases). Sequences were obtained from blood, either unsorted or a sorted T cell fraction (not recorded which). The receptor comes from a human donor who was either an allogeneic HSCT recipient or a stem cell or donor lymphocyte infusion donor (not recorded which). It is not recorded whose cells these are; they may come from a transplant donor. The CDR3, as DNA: TGCGCCAGCAGCTTGGGCCCAGGGTTTAGCAATCAGCCCCAGCATTTT. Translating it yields CASSLGPGFSNQPQHF.